These T cell receptor beta chains were read from a single sample in a study of shared clonotypes between healthy human individuals. TCRdb's copy holds only in-frame clones and misses some; the assay was immunoSEQ multiplex PCR. The profile shows some 1.1 million clones, around 77% of them singletons. The sequenced sample was memory CD4+ T cells from PBMCs. Receptor source: a man younger than 35 in good health. Some clones in this sample may be carry-over from other donors' samples. Both conserved end residues are part of each CDR3. The D gene is left open where the match is weak. Expanded clones get a size class; other rows say once, few or many, or leave the size out.

cdr3_nt: TGTGCCAGCAGCTTAGTGCTAGCGGTCTACGAGCAGTACTTC
cdr3_aa: CASSLVLAVYEQYF
clone_size: few
v_call: TRBV11-2
j_call: TRBJ2-7
d_call: TRBD2

cdr3_nt: TGTGCCAGCAGTCCTATGGGCGGGGTTCCGGGTGGCTACACCTTC
cdr3_aa: CASSPMGGVPGGYTF
clone_size: .
v_call: TRBV28
j_call: TRBJ1-2
d_call: .

cdr3_nt: TGTGCCAGCAGTTACTCGGATCTGGGGGCGGGAGATACGCAGTATTTT
cdr3_aa: CASSYSDLGAGDTQYF
clone_size: once
v_call: TRBV6-6
j_call: TRBJ2-3
d_call: .

cdr3_nt: TGTGCCAGCTCAACCACGGGCCTAGGGATGTACAATGAGCAGTTCTTC
cdr3_aa: CASSTTGLGMYNEQFF
clone_size: few
v_call: TRBV18
j_call: TRBJ2-1
d_call: .

cdr3_nt: TGTGCCAGCAGGGGTACCTACAGGGACCTGAACACTGAAGCTTTCTTT
cdr3_aa: CASRGTYRDLNTEAFF
clone_size: .
v_call: TRBV5-4
j_call: TRBJ1-1
d_call: .

cdr3_nt: TGCGCCAGCAGCTTACAGGGAAGCACAGATACGCAGTATTTT
cdr3_aa: CASSLQGSTDTQYF
clone_size: .
v_call: TRBV5-1
j_call: TRBJ2-3
d_call: .

cdr3_nt: TGTGCCAGCAGCTTAGGGGTGGCCGGGGAGCTGTTTTTT
cdr3_aa: CASSLGVAGELFF
clone_size: .
v_call: TRBV9
j_call: TRBJ2-2
d_call: .

cdr3_nt: TGTGCCAGCAGCTCTCAAGCAGGGGGAGAGACCCAGTACTTC
cdr3_aa: CASSSQAGGETQYF
clone_size: once
v_call: TRBV5-4
j_call: TRBJ2-5
d_call: TRBD1

cdr3_nt: TGTGCCAGCAGTTTATCCTCGACAAGCTTTAATCAGCCCCCGTATTTT
cdr3_aa: CASSLSSTSFNQPPYF
clone_size: .
v_call: TRBV27
j_call: TRBJ1-5
d_call: .

cdr3_nt: TGTGCCAGTAGTAACCGGGACAGGGGACTAGCTAACTATGGCTACACCTTC
cdr3_aa: CASSNRDRGLANYGYTF
clone_size: once
v_call: TRBV19
j_call: TRBJ1-2
d_call: TRBD1

cdr3_nt: TGCGCCAGCGCCAGAGGGCAGGGGGCTGGAGATACGCAGTATTTT
cdr3_aa: CASARGQGAGDTQYF
clone_size: once
v_call: TRBV5-1
j_call: TRBJ2-3
d_call: TRBD1

cdr3_nt: TGCAGCGCCTCCGGGACAGGAGATAGCAATCAGCCCCAGCATTTT
cdr3_aa: CSASGTGDSNQPQHF
clone_size: .
v_call: TRBV29-1
j_call: TRBJ1-5
d_call: TRBD1

cdr3_nt: TGTGCCAGCTGCCCGCAGTCTGGGACAGACTCTGAAGCTTTCTTT
cdr3_aa: CASCPQSGTDSEAFF
clone_size: .
v_call: TRBV28
j_call: TRBJ1-1
d_call: TRBD1

cdr3_nt: TGTGCCAGCAGCTTAGGTCTAGCGGGCTACAATGAGCAGTTCTTC
cdr3_aa: CASSLGLAGYNEQFF
clone_size: .
v_call: TRBV11-1
j_call: TRBJ2-1
d_call: TRBD2

cdr3_nt: TGTGCCAGCAGACCCGACACCGGGGAGCTGTTTTTT
cdr3_aa: CASRPDTGELFF
clone_size: few
v_call: TRBV7-2
j_call: TRBJ2-2
d_call: .

cdr3_nt: TGCGCCAGCAGCAGCGGGAGTGTTTGGTCCAACATTCAGTACTTC
cdr3_aa: CASSSGSVWSNIQYF
clone_size: few
v_call: TRBV4-1
j_call: TRBJ2-4
d_call: TRBD2

cdr3_nt: TGTGCCAGTCGAATACCAGGGGGGGGATCGGCTGAAGCTTTCTTT
cdr3_aa: CASRIPGGGSAEAFF
clone_size: .
v_call: TRBV6-1
j_call: TRBJ1-1
d_call: TRBD1

cdr3_nt: TGCAGCGTTGCCTCGCAGGGATATGGGTACACTGAAGCTTTCTTT
cdr3_aa: CSVASQGYGYTEAFF
clone_size: .
v_call: TRBV29-1
j_call: TRBJ1-1
d_call: .

cdr3_nt: TGTGCCACAGGGCCGAACACCGGGGAGCTGTTTTTT
cdr3_aa: CATGPNTGELFF
clone_size: .
v_call: TRBV6-5
j_call: TRBJ2-2
d_call: .

cdr3_nt: TGTGCCAGCAGCTTATTTGTATCTAAGTTGGCCGGGGAGCTGTTTTTT
cdr3_aa: CASSLFVSKLAGELFF
clone_size: .
v_call: TRBV7-8
j_call: TRBJ2-2
d_call: .